The 7 T cell receptor beta chains listed next were all sequenced from one sample in a study of blood T cell repertoires in COVID-19. Repertoires were generated with immunoSEQ multiplex PCR, while TCRdb's copy carries only in-frame clones and drops some. The data show about 350,000 clones, 88% seen once. The sequenced material came from PBMCs or T cells enriched from blood (not recorded which). The receptors shown here come from a woman younger than 45 who had been exposed to COVID-19.

The V gene is TRBV9, the J gene TRBJ2-3; D is perhaps TRBD2 (6 bases). The CDR3 totals 12 residues. Germline CDR1 SGDLS, CDR2 YYNGEE. Trimming took off 7 bases at V and 3 bases at J, with 9 bases between the two ends. CDR3 sequence reads: CASGGGTDTQYF. The CDR3 nucleotides read TGTGCCAGCGGGGGAGGTACAGATACGCAGTATTTT.

The V and J genes are TRBV19 and TRBJ2-7, with TRBD2 matching 14 bases. The CDR3 totals 18 residues. Germline CDR1 LNHDA, CDR2 SQIVND (reference sequence). Germline trimming cut 5 bases from V and 5 bases from J; bases unmatched to any gene: 14. CDR3 nucleotides: TGTGCCAGTAGTTGGGGACTAGCGGGAGATCGAAGGGTTCACGAGCAGTACTTC. Translation gives CASSWGLAGDRRVHEQYF. Combining the CDR3 with reference TRBV19 and TRBJ2-7 gives the whole variable domain DGGITQSPKYLFRKEGQNVTLSCEQNLNHDAMYWYRQDPGQGLRLIYYSQIVNDFQKGDIAEGYSVSREKKESFPLTVTSAQKNPTAFYLCASSWGLAGDRRVHEQYFGPGTRLTVT.

The gene calls are TRBV6-5 and TRBJ1-2; D call uncertain. The V gene lost 0 bases and the J gene lost 5 bases, with 10 bases spanning the gap. Germline CDR1 and CDR2: MNHEY and SVGAGI. The CDR3 runs to 14 residues. CDR3 sequence (DNA): TGTGCCAGCAGTTACTCCCCGGGGAGTTATGGCTACACCTTC. Protein sequence: CASSYSPGSYGYTF.

The CDR3 coding sequence is TGTGCCAGTAGTGCCCCCGGGTCAACTAATGAAAAACTGTTTTTT. It specifies CASSAPGSTNEKLFF. The chain uses TRBV19 and TRBJ1-4; D call uncertain. Germline CDR1 and CDR2: LNHDA and SQIVND (reference sequence). The CDR3 consists of 15 residues. V was pared by 5 bases and J by 0 bases, with 10 bases between.

The chain uses TRBV5-1 and TRBJ2-1; D perhaps matches TRBD1 (5 bases). The CDR3 is 12 amino acids. Between the trimmed V and J ends, which lost 4 bases and 6 bases, there was a span of 8 bases. Germline values: CDR1 SGHRS, CDR2 YFSETQ. For the CDR3, the DNA is TGCGCCAGCAGCCAGACAGTCAATGAGCAGTTCTTC. Protein sequence: CASSQTVNEQFF.

The V gene is TRBV3-1 (or the pseudogene TRBV3-2), the J gene TRBJ1-5; 7 bases fit TRBD1. Germline V gene data show CDR1 as LGHDT and CDR2 as YNNKEL (reference sequence). After removal of 3 bases from V and 0 bases from J, the junction contained 2 bases not matched to a gene. The length of the CDR3 is 15 residues. In DNA form, the CDR3 reads TGTGCCAGCAGCCAGAGGACAGGTAGCAATCAGCCCCAGCATTTT. It specifies CASSQRTGSNQPQHF.

The V and J genes are TRBV7-9 and TRBJ2-7; TRBD2 agrees at 11 bases. V gave up 2 bases and J gave up 2 bases; unmatched junction bases: 11. This CDR3 has 18 amino acids. Germline V gene sequence: CDR1 SEHNR, CDR2 FQNEAQ (reference sequence). CDR3 protein: CASSLRDPSGRPPYEQYF. DNA for the CDR3: TGTGCCAGCAGCTTAAGGGACCCTAGCGGGAGGCCCCCCTACGAGCAGTACTTC.